This entry lists 14 T cell receptor beta chains sequenced from one sample in a study of cytomegalovirus exposure and HLA in healthy donors. PCR employed 60 Vbeta and 13 Jbeta primers. Measured with immunoSEQ multiplex PCR; TCRdb has only the in-frame clones, and not every one. The sample lists some 110,000 clones; less than 80% were seen once. Input material: PBMCs. All receptors derive from a man aged 55 to 70 in good health and CMV-seronegative.

V and J are TRBV14 and TRBJ2-2, with D unresolved. Germline assignment: CDR1 SGHDN and CDR2 FVKESK. The ends were cut back, 4 bases at V and 8 bases at J, with 8 bases in the middle. This CDR3 spans 12 amino acids. The CDR3 reads CASSLRVGELFF. Written as DNA, the CDR3 is TGTGCCAGCAGCCTCCGAGTGGGGGAGCTGTTTTTT.

This sequence joins TRBV9 and TRBJ1-5; no firm D call. V shed 4 bases and J shed 5 bases, with 16 bases lying between them. CDR3 length: 15 amino acids. CDR1 and CDR2 from the germline V gene are SGDLS and YYNGEE. CDR3 sequence (DNA): TGTGCCAGCAGCCCCAGCGCCCTAGGAGATCAGCCCCAGCATTTT. Its protein product is CASSPSALGDQPQHF.

This rearrangement joins TRBV5-3 to TRBJ2-7; 9 bases match TRBD1. TRBV5-3 is noted as an ORF with a role that remains uncertain. Trimming at V came to 1 base and at J to 3 bases, leaving 11 bases not matched to a gene. The CDR3 is 17 residues long. The CDR3, as DNA: TGTGCCAGAAGCTTGTCACTAAGGGGGACAGGGAGCTACGAGCAGTACGTC. Translation gives CARSLSLRGTGSYEQYV.

This clone has just a few counts. The J gene is TRBJ2-7, the V gene TRBV29-1, with 7 bases fitting TRBD1. The CDR3 runs 15 residues. The V gene's germline CDR1 is SQVTM and CDR2 ANQGSEA. Germline trimming cut 5 bases from V and 3 bases from J; bases unmatched to any gene: 13. The CDR3 spells CSVLKLRDRNYEQYF. CDR3 sequence (DNA): TGCAGCGTTCTTAAACTCCGGGACAGAAACTACGAGCAGTACTTC.

This sequence joins TRBV5-1 and TRBJ2-5; D gene ambiguous. The CDR3 spans 12 residues. V lost 3 bases and J lost 4, with 7 bases in between. The V gene's germline CDR1 is SGHRS and CDR2 YFSETQ. This chain's CDR3 is CASSYNRETQYF. In nucleotides, the CDR3 is TGCGCCAGCAGCTACAACCGAGAGACCCAGTACTTC.

The CDR3 DNA sequence: TGTGCCAGCAGCCCGAGGCGGAACACCGGGGAGCTGTTTTTT. It translates to CASSPRRNTGELFF. V usage is TRBV14 and J usage is TRBJ2-2; D unclear. V lost 4 bases to trimming and J lost 1 base, with 7 bases between them. The CDR3 sequence is 14 residues long. Germline loops: CDR1 SGHDN, CDR2 FVKESK.

The chain links TRBV7-2 to TRBJ2-3; 9 bases match TRBD1. The CDR3 extends over 17 amino acids. Germline-derived CDR1 and CDR2 are SGHTA and FQGNSA. With 1 base clipped from V and 4 bases from J, the junction kept 9 bases outside the gene matches. The CDR3 region is CASSLGTGDPSADTQYF. CDR3 bases: TGTGCCAGCAGCTTAGGGACAGGGGATCCTAGCGCAGATACGCAGTATTTT.

The V call is TRBV6-6, the J call TRBJ2-7; D possibly corresponds to TRBD1 (6 bases). Trimming cost V 5 bases and J 5 bases, with 19 bases left between them. The CDR3 is 15 residues long. Germline V gene lookup returns CDR1 MNHNY and CDR2 SVGAGI (reference sequence). CDR3 sequence reads: CASSLSHRAGNEQYF. The CDR3 coding sequence is TGTGCCAGCAGTCTATCTCACAGGGCTGGTAACGAGCAGTACTTC.

This clone was counted once. This sequence joins TRBV7-2 and TRBJ1-2; the match to TRBD1 covers 10 bases. Looked up from germline, CDR1 is SGHTA and CDR2 is FQGNSA. CDR3 size: 16 residues. Trimming took 2 bases from V and 7 from J; bases not matched to a gene: 10. The CDR3 sequence: CASSLRRFRQGAGYTF. The CDR3 DNA follows: TGTGCCAGCAGCTTAAGACGTTTCCGACAGGGGGCTGGCTACACCTTC.

The chain recombines TRBV30 with TRBJ1-2, with D possibly TRBD1 on 5 matching bases. The CDR3 extends over 13 amino acids. Trimming cost V 4 bases and J 4 bases, with 13 bases left between them. Germline loops: CDR1 GTSNPN, CDR2 SVGIG (reference sequence). The CDR3 nucleotides are TGTGCCTGGAACTACCGGGGGACCTATGGCTACACCTTC. This encodes CAWNYRGTYGYTF. The variable domain in full, with the rest retrieved from reference TRBV30 and TRBJ1-2, is SQTIHQWPATLVQPVGSPLSLECTVEGTSNPNLYWYRQAAGRGLQLLFYSVGIGQISSEVPQNLSASRPQDRQFILSSKKLLLSDSGFYLCAWNYRGTYGYTFGSGTRLTVV.

The chain carries TRBV7-9 and TRBJ2-1; TRBD1 matches at 9 bases. Unmatched junction bases numbered 13, after V lost 4 bases and J lost 6 bases. The CDR3 has 17 amino acids. CDR1 is SEHNR and CDR2 is FQNEAQ in the germline V gene (reference sequence). This chain's CDR3 is CASSSHPGQGIFNEQFF. DNA for the CDR3: TGTGCCAGCAGCTCGCACCCGGGACAGGGTATTTTCAATGAGCAGTTCTTC.

This clone appeared a single time. V is TRBV5-5 and J is TRBJ1-5; 10 nucleotides align to TRBD1. CDR1 SGHKS and CDR2 YYEKEE come from the germline V gene (reference sequence). V lost 2 bases to trimming and J lost 2 bases; unmatched junction nucleotides: 4. The CDR3 has 16 amino acids. The CDR3 region is CASSFLGTGGNQPQHF. As DNA, the CDR3 is TGTGCCAGCAGCTTCCTCGGGACAGGGGGCAATCAGCCCCAGCATTTT.

This chain uses TRBV11-2 with TRBJ1-1, with D perhaps TRBD1 (5 bases). CDR1 is SGHAT, CDR2 FQNNGV, per germline. This CDR3 comprises 12 residues. V lost 5 bases and J lost 7, with 11 bases in between. In nucleotides, the CDR3 is TGTGCCAGCAGCCAGCAGGGCAATGAAGCTTTCTTT. Translated, it gives CASSQQGNEAFF.

The V and J genes are TRBV7-3 and TRBJ2-1, with a weak D call TRBD1 (6 bases). CDR3 length: 17 amino acids. Between the trimmed V and J ends, which lost 4 bases and 4 bases, there was a span of 20 bases. Looked up from germline, CDR1 is SGHTA and CDR2 is FQGTGA. The CDR3 protein is CASSSDRPGQRYNEQFF. The CDR3 DNA sequence: TGTGCCAGCAGCTCCGACCGCCCGGGACAAAGATACAATGAGCAGTTCTTC.